This T cell receptor (beta chain) was identified in a study of T cells of healthy individuals. V gave up 5 bases and J gave up 0 bases, with 14 bases separating them. Germline CDR1 SGHRS, CDR2 YFSETQ. The CDR3 is 16 amino acids. MiXCR, run by TCRdb on the 5' RACE reads, gives a single entry per CDR3 protein. The sample shows about 96,000 distinct CDR3 sequences, around 17% of them seen only once. The chain has TRBV5-1 and TRBJ2-2, with no clear D. The receptor was derived from a human donor in good health. The CDR3 coding sequence is TGCGCCAGCAGGAGGAAAAACCGGGCGAACACCGGGGAGCTGTTTTTT. Its protein is CASRRKNRANTGELFF.